Following are 3 T cell receptor beta chains from one sample sequenced in a study of blood T cell repertoires in COVID-19. Generated by immunoSEQ multiplex PCR, the TCRdb table keeps only in-frame clones and is missing some. The sample lists about 220,000 clones; approximately 80% were seen once. Material: PBMCs or T cells enriched from blood (not recorded which). All receptors derive from a woman aged 60-75 years who had recovered from COVID-19.

V is TRBV6-5 and J is TRBJ2-5; 9 nucleotides match TRBD1. J was trimmed by 5 bases and V by 6 bases; bases with no gene match: 10. Germline V gives CDR1 MNHEY, CDR2 SVGAGI. The CDR3 totals 15 residues. The CDR3 protein is CASRPGTGKRETQYF. The CDR3 DNA reads as TGTGCCAGCAGACCCGGGACAGGGAAGCGGGAGACCCAGTACTTC.

The chain uses TRBV27 and TRBJ2-3, with 8 bases lining up with TRBD2. Germline V gene sequence: CDR1 MNHEY, CDR2 SMNVEV (reference sequence). The J segment lost 5 bases and the V segment lost 8 bases, leaving 15 bases of the junction unmatched. The CDR3 runs 16 residues. The CDR3: CASRPPLAGFGDTQYF. The CDR3 nucleotides read TGTGCCAGCCGTCCTCCCTTAGCGGGGTTTGGAGATACGCAGTATTTT.

The chain recombines TRBV7-2 with TRBJ1-2; TRBD1 matches at 9 bases. The V gene's germline CDR1 is SGHTA and CDR2 FQGNSA. The V gene end was trimmed by 4 bases and the J gene end by 3 bases; junction bases not matched to a gene: 6. This CDR3 spans 15 amino acids. CDR3 loop: CASSSTGGLYYGYTF. In DNA form, the CDR3 reads TGTGCCAGCAGCTCAACAGGGGGCTTATACTATGGCTACACCTTC.